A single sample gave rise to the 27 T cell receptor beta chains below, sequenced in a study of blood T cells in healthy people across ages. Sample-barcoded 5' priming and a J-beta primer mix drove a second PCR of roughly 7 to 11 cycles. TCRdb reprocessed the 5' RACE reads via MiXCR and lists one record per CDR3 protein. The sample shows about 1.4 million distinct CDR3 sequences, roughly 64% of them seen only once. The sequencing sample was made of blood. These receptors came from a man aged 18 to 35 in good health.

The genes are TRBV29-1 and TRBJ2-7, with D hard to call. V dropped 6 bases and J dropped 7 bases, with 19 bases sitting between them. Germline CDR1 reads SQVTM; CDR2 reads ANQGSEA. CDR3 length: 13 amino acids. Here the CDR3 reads CSVSLRLYNEQYF. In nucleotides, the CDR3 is TGCAGCGTCTCCCTCCGGTTGTACAATGAGCAGTACTTC.

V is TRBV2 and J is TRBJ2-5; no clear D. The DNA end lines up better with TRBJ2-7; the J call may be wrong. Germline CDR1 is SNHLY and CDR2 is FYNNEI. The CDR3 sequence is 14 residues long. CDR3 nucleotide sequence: TGTGCGCTGGATCGGGCATCTGGGGTCTACGAGCAGTACTTC. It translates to CALDRASGVYEQYF.

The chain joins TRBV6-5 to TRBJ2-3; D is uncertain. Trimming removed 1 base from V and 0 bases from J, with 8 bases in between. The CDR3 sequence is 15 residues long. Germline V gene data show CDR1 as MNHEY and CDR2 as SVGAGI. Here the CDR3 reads CASSYFAQSTDTQYF. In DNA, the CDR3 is TGTGCCAGCAGTTACTTTGCTCAGAGCACAGATACGCAGTATTTT.

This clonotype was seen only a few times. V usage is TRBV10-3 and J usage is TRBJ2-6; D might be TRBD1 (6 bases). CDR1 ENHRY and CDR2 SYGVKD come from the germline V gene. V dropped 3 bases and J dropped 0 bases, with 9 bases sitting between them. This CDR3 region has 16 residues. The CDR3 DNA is TGTGCCATCAGTGAACAGGGTACCTCTGGGGCCAACGTCCTGACTTTC. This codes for CAISEQGTSGANVLTF.

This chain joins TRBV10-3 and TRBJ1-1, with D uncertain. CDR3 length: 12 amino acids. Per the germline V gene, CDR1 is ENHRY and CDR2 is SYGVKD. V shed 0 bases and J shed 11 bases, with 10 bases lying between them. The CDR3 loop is CAISESSRAAFF. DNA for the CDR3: TGTGCCATCAGTGAGTCAAGCAGAGCGGCTTTCTTT.

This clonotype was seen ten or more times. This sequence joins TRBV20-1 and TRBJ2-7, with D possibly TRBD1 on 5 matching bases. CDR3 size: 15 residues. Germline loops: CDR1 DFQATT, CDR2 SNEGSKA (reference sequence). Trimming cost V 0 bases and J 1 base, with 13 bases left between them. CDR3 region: CSARDQGTSSYEQYF. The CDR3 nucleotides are TGCAGTGCTAGAGATCAGGGAACCTCTTCCTACGAGCAGTACTTC.

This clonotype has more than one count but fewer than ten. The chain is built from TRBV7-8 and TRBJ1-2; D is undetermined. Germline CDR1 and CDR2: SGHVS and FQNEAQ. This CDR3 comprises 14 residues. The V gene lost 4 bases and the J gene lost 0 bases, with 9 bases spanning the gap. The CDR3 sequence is CASSWQGTNYGYTF. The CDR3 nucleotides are TGTGCCAGCAGCTGGCAAGGGACTAACTATGGCTACACCTTC.

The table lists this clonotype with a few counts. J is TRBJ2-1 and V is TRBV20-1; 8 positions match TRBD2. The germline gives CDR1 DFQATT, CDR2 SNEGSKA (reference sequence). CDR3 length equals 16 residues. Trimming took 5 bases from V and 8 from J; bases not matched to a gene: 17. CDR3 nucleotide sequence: TGCAGTGCTTACCCATCCAGCGGGAGAAGTGGCGATGAGCAGTTCTTC. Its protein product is CSAYPSSGRSGDEQFF.

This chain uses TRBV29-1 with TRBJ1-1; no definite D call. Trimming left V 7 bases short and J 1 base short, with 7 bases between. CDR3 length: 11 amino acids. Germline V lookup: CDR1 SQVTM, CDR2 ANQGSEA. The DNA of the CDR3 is TGCAGCGGTTTGAAGAACACTGAAGCTTTCTTT. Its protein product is CSGLKNTEAFF.

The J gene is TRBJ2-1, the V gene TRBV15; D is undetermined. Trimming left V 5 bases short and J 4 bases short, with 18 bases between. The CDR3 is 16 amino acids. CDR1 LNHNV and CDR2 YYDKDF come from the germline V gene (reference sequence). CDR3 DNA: TGTGCCACCAGCCCTACAGACAACTCCCAATACAATGAGCAGTTCTTC. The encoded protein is CATSPTDNSQYNEQFF. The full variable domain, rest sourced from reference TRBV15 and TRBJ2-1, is DAMVIQNPRYQVTQFGKPVTLSCSQTLNHNVMYWYQQKSSQAPKLLFHYYDKDFNNEADTPDNFQSRRPNTSFCFLDIRSPGLGDTAMYLCATSPTDNSQYNEQFFGPGTRLTVL.

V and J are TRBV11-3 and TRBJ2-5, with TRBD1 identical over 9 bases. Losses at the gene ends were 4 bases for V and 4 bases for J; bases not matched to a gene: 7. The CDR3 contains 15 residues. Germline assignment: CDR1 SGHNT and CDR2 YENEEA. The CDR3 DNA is TGTGCCAGCAGCTCCGGGACAGGGCGATTAGAGACCCAGTACTTC. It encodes CASSSGTGRLETQYF.

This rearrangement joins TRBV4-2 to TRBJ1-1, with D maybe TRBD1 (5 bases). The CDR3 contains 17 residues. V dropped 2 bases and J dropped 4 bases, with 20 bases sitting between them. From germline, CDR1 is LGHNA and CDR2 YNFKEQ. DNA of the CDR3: TGTGCCAGCAGCCAACAGCGGCCAGGGTACGATGGCACTGAAGCTTTCTTT. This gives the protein CASSQQRPGYDGTEAFF.

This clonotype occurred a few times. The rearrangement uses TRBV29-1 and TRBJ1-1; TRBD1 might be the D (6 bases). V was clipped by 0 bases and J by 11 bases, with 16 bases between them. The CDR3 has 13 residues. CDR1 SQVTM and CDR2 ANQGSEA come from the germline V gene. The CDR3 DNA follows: TGCAGCGTTGAAGAGGGGGCGCGGGTGAGGGCTTTCTTT. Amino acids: CSVEEGARVRAFF.

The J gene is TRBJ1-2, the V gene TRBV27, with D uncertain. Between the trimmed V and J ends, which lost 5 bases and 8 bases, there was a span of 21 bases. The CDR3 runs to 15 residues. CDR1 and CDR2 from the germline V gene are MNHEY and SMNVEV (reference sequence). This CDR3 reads CASSLLAYGERGYTF. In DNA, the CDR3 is TGTGCCAGCAGTCTGCTGGCATATGGGGAACGCGGCTACACCTTC.

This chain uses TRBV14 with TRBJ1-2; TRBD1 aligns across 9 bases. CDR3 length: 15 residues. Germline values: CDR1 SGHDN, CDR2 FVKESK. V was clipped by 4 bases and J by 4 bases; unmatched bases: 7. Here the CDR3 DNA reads TGTGCCAGCAGCCCCCGGGACAGGGTTACCTATGGCTACACCTTC. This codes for CASSPRDRVTYGYTF.

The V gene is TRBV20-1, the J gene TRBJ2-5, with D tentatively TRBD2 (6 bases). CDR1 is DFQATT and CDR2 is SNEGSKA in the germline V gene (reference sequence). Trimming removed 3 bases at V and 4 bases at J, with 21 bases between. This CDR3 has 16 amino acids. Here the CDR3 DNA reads TGCAGTGCTAGGATTCGCGGGGCTAGGCCCGTAGAGACCCAGTACTTC. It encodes CSARIRGARPVETQYF.

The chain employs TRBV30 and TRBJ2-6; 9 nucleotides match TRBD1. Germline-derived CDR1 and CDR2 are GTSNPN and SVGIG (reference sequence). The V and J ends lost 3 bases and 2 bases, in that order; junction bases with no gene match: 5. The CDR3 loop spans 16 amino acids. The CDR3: CAWSTGTGTGANVLTF. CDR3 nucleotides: TGTGCCTGGAGCACCGGGACAGGGACTGGGGCCAACGTCCTGACTTTC.

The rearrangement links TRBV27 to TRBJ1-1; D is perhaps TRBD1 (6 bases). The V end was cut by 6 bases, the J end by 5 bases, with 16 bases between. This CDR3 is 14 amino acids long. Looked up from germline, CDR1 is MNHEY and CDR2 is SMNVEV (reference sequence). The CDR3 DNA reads TGTGCCAGCAGGCGACTCGACAGGACTACTGAAGCTTTCTTT. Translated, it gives CASRRLDRTTEAFF.

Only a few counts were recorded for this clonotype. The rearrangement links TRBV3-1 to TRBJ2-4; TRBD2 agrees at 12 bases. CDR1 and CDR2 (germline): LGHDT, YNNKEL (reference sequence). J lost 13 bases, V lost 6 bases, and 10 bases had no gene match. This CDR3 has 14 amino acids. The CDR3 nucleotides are TGTGCCAGCAGGGAGACTAGCGGGAGCGATGAGCAGTACTTC. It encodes CASRETSGSDEQYF.

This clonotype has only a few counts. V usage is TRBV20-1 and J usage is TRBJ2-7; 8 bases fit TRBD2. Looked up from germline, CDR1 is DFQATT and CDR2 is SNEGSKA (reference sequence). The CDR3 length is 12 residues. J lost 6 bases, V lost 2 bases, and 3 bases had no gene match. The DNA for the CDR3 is TGCAGTGCTAGAATCGGGACTAGCGAGCAGTACTTC. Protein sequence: CSARIGTSEQYF.

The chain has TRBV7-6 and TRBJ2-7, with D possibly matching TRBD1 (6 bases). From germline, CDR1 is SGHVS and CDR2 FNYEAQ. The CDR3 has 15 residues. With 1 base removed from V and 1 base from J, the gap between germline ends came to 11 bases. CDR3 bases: TGTGCCAGCAGCTTAGTGACAGGCGATTCCTACGAGCAGTACTTC. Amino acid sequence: CASSLVTGDSYEQYF.

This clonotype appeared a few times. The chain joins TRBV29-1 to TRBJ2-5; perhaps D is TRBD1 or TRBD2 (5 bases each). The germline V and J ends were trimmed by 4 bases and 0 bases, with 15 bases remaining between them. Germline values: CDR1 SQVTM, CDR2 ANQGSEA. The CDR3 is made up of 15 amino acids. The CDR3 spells CSVVRGRQYQETQYF. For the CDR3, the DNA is TGCAGCGTTGTTCGGGGCAGACAGTACCAAGAGACCCAGTACTTC.

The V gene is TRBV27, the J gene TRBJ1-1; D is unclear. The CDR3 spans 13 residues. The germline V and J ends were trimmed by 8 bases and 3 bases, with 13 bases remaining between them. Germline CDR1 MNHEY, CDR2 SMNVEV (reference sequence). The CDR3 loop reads CASSLYRDTEAFF. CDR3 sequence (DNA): TGTGCCAGCTCGCTGTATAGGGACACTGAAGCTTTCTTT.

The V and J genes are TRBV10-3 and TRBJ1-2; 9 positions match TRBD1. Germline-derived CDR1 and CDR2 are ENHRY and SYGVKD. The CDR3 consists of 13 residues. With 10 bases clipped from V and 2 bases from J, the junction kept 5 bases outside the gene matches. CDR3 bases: TGTGCCAGTACACAGGGGGCCAACTATGGCTACACCTTC. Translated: CASTQGANYGYTF.

CDR3 sequence: CSVDEIFGQETQYF. CDR3 DNA: TGCAGCGTTGACGAGATATTTGGACAAGAGACCCAGTACTTC. V usage is TRBV29-1 and J usage is TRBJ2-5; D gene uncertain. The CDR3 runs 14 residues. V was clipped by 3 bases and J by 2 bases, with 13 bases between them. CDR1 is SQVTM and CDR2 is ANQGSEA in the germline V gene. Drawing the rest from reference TRBV29-1 and TRBJ2-5, the complete variable domain is SAVISQKPSRDICQRGTSLTIQCQVDSQVTMMFWYRQQPGQSLTLIATANQGSEATYESGFVIDKFPISRPNLTFSTLTVSNMSPEDSSIYLCSVDEIFGQETQYFGPGTRLLVL.

CDR3 sequence: CASSYSLGPALEQFF. The CDR3 DNA is TGTGCCAGCAGCTACTCCCTCGGACCCGCCTTAGAGCAGTTCTTC. The chain joins TRBV7-2 to TRBJ2-1; D gene unclear. CDR3 length equals 15 residues. Germline values: CDR1 SGHTA, CDR2 FQGNSA. V dropped 4 bases and J dropped 10 bases, with 20 bases sitting between them.

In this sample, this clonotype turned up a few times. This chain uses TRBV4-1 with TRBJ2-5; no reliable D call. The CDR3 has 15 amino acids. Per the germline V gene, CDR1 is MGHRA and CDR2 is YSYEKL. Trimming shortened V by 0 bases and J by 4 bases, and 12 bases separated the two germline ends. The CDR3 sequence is CASSQDQGSPETQYF. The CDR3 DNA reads TGCGCCAGCAGCCAAGATCAAGGGTCACCAGAGACCCAGTACTTC.